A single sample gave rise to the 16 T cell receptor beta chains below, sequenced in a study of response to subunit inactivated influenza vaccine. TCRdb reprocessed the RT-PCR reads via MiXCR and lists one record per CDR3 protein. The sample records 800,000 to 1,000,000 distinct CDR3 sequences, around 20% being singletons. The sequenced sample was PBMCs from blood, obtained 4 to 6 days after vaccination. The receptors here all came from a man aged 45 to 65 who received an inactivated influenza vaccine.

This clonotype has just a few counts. CDR3 sequence (DNA): TGTGCCAGCAGTGATCTCGTGCTTGCAGGGTCGGGACTAGCGACCGAAGAGACCCAGTACTTC. Its protein product is CASSDLVLAGSGLATEETQYF. This sequence joins TRBV25-1 and TRBJ2-5; 10 nucleotides agree with TRBD2. Germline V gene sequence: CDR1 MGHDK, CDR2 SYGVNS. The CDR3 spans 21 residues. The ends lost 3 bases at V and 3 bases at J; junction bases unmatched: 22.

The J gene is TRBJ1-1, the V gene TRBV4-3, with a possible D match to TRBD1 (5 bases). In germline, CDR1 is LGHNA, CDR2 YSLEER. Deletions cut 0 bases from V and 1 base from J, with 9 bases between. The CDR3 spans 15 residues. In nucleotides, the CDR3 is TGCGCCAGCAGCCAAGAGCAGGGAGGGAACACTGAAGCTTTCTTT. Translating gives CASSQEQGGNTEAFF.

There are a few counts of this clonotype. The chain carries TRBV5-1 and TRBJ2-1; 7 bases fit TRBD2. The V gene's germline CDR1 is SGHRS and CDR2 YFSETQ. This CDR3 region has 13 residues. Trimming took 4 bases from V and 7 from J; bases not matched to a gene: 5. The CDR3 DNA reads TGCGCCAGCAGCCGACTAGCCCCAAATGAGCAGTTCTTC. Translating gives CASSRLAPNEQFF.

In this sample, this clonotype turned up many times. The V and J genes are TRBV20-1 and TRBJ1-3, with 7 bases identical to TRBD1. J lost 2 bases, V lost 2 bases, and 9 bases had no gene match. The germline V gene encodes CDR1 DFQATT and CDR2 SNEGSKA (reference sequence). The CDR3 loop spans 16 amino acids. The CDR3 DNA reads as TGCAGTGCTAGAAACCACGACAGGGCGGCTGGAAACACCATATATTTT. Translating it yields CSARNHDRAAGNTIYF.

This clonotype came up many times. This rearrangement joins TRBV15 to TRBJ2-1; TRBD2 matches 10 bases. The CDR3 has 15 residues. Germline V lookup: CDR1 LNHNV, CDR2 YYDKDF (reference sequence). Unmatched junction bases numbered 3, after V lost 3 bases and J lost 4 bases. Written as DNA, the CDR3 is TGTGCCACCAGCAGTAGCGGGGGGCCGTACAATGAGCAGTTCTTC. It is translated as CATSSSGGPYNEQFF. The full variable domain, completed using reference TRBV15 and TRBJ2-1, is DAMVIQNPRYQVTQFGKPVTLSCSQTLNHNVMYWYQQKSSQAPKLLFHYYDKDFNNEADTPDNFQSRRPNTSFCFLDIRSPGLGDTAMYLCATSSSGGPYNEQFFGPGTRLTVL.

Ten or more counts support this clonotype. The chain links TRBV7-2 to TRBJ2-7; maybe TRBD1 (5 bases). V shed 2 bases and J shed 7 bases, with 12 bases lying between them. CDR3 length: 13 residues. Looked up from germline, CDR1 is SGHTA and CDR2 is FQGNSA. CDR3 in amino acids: CASSLPGREEQYF. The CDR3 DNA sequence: TGTGCCAGCAGCTTACCAGGGCGAGAAGAGCAGTACTTC.

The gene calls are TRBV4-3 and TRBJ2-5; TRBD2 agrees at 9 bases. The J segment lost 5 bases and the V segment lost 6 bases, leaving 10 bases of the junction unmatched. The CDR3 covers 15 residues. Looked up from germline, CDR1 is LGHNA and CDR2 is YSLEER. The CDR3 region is CASSSTSGLTETQYF. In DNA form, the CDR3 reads TGCGCCAGCAGTTCGACTAGCGGCCTAACGGAGACCCAGTACTTC.

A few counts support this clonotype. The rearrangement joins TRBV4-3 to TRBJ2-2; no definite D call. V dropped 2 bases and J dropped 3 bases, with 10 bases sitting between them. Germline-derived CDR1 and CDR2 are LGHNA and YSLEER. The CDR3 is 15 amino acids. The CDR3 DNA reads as TGCGCCAGCAGCCAACTTTCTAGGCACACCGGGGAGCTGTTTTTT. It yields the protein CASSQLSRHTGELFF.

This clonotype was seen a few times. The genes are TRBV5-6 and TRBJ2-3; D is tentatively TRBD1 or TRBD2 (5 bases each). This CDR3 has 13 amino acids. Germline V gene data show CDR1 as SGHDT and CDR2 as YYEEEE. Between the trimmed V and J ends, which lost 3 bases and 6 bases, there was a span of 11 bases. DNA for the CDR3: TGTGCCAGCAGCTGGGGACGGTGGGATACGCAGTATTTT. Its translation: CASSWGRWDTQYF.

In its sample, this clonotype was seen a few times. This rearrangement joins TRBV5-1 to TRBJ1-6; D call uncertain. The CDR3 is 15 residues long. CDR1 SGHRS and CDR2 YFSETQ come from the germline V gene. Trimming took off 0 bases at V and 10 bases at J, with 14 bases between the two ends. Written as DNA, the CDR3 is TGCGCCAGCAGCTTGGGGGCAGATGGCACCTCACCCCTCCACTTT. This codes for CASSLGADGTSPLHF.

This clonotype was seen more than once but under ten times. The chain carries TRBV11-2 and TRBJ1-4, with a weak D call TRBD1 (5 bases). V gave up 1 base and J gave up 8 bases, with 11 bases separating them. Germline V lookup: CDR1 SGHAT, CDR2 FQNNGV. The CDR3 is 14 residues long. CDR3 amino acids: CASSLVSGGEKLFF. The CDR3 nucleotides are TGTGCCAGCAGCTTAGTTTCCGGGGGAGAAAAACTGTTTTTT.

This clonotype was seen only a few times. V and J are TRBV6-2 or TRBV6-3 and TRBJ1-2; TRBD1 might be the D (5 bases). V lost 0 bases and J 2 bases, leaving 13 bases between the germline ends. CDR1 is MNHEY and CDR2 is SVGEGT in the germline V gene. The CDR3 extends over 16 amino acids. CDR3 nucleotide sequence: TGTGCCAGCAGTTACTCAGGAGGGGCTTCCAACTATGGCTACACCTTC. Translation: CASSYSGGASNYGYTF.

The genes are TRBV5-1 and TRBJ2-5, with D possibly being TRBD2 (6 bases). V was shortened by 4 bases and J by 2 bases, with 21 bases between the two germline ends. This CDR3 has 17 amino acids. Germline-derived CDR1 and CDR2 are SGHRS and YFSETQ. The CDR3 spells CASSPGFGLWGQETQYF. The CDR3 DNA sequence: TGCGCCAGCAGCCCAGGGTTTGGACTATGGGGACAAGAGACCCAGTACTTC.

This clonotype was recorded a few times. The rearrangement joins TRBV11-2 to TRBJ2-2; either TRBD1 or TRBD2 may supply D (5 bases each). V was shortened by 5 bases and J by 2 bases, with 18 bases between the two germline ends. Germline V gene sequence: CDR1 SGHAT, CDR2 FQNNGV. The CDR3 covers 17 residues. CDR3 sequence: CASSLVGGRDNTGELFF. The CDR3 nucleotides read TGTGCCAGCAGCCTCGTTGGGGGACGAGACAACACCGGGGAGCTGTTTTTT.

CDR3 DNA: TGTGCCAGCAGTTTGGTAGCGGGGACCGGCACAGATACGCAGTATTTT. It codes for CASSLVAGTGTDTQYF. This chain joins TRBV27 and TRBJ2-3; 8 nucleotides match TRBD2. With V trimmed by 3 bases and J by 1 base, 6 bases remained unmatched. Germline V gene lookup returns CDR1 MNHEY and CDR2 SMNVEV (reference sequence). This CDR3 is 16 amino acids long.

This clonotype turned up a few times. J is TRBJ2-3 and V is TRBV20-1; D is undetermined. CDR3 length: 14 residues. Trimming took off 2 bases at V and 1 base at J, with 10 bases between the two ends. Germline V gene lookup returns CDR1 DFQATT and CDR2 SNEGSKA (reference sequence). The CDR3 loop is CSARSRLGTDTQYF. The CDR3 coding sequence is TGCAGTGCTAGAAGCAGGTTAGGCACAGATACGCAGTATTTT.